This is a list of T cell receptor beta chains from one sample in a study of neoadjuvant anti-PD-1 for oral cavity cancer. Measured with immunoSEQ multiplex PCR; TCRdb has only the in-frame clones, and not every one. The repertoire includes more than 12,000 clones, around 70% of them detected once, and 3% sits in the top ten. The sequencing here drew on PBMCs, taken before nivolumab (anti-PD-1) treatment. These receptor sequences come from a person aged 35-80 years with oral cavity squamous cell carcinoma. Each CDR3 is given with its conserved first and last residue. Fields, in order: clone size, D gene, V gene, J gene, CDR3 DNA, CDR3 protein. D genes are given only for firm matches. A clone size is listed for some rows: how often the clone was seen (once, few, many), or a class if it is expanded.

-	-	TRBV25-1	TRBJ2-7	TGTGCCAGCAGTGATCTGACAGGGAGGTACGAGCAGTACTTC	CASSDLTGRYEQYF
once	-	TRBV6-1	TRBJ2-7	TGTGCCAGCAGTGCCGTGGGGACGGACCCCTACGAGCAGTACTTC	CASSAVGTDPYEQYF
once	-	TRBV19	TRBJ2-3	TGTGCCAGTAGTATGAGGGCGACTAATACGCAGTATTTT	CASSMRATNTQYF
-	TRBD1	TRBV15	TRBJ1-1	TGTGCTACCAGCAGAGCGGACAGGGGTCATGAAGCTTTCTTT	CATSRADRGHEAFF
-	-	TRBV2	TRBJ2-7	TGTGCCAGCAGTTGGGCCTACGAGCAGTACTTC	CASSWAYEQYF
-	-	TRBV15	TRBJ1-1	TGTGCCACCAGCTCGGTAGGGGTGAACACTGAAGCTTTCTTT	CATSSVGVNTEAFF
-	TRBD1	TRBV9	TRBJ1-1	TGTGCCAGCAGCGTCGGGGGCAGGGGGCATGGTGAAGCTTTCTTT	CASSVGGRGHGEAFF
-	TRBD2	TRBV4-2	TRBJ2-3	TGTGCCAGCAGCCAAGTACAGGGCGGGGGGTCGGGTACGCAGTATTTT	CASSQVQGGGSGTQYF
few	TRBD1	TRBV5-1	TRBJ1-1	TGCGCCAGCAGCGCGTCCGGGACAGGGGGCACTGAAGCTTTCTTT	CASSASGTGGTEAFF
-	-	TRBV7-3	TRBJ2-1	TGTGCCAGCAGCTTAACAGGCCGCTCCTACAATGAGCAGTTCTTC	CASSLTGRSYNEQFF
-	TRBD2	TRBV29-1	TRBJ2-1	TGCAGCGTTGAGGGCGGGGGGGCCAACTACAATGAGCAGTTCTTC	CSVEGGGANYNEQFF
-	-	TRBV9	TRBJ1-3	TGTGCCAGCAGCGCACGAGGGGGTTCTGCCGGAAACACCATATATTTT	CASSARGGSAGNTIYF
few	-	TRBV2	TRBJ1-5	TGTGCCAGCAGTGAAATGAGAGGGGAACAGCCCCAGCATTTT	CASSEMRGEQPQHF
-	TRBD2	TRBV6-1	TRBJ2-1	TGTGCCAGCAGTGCGGAACTAGCGAGGTACAATGAGCAGTTCTTC	CASSAELARYNEQFF
few	TRBD2	TRBV11-2	TRBJ2-1	TGTGCCAGCAGCAGGATGGCGGGGGGCAGTTACAATGAGCAGTTCTTC	CASSRMAGGSYNEQFF
-	-	TRBV9	TRBJ1-6	TGTGCCAGCAGCGACCGGGGGTCCTATAATTCACCCCTCCACTTT	CASSDRGSYNSPLHF
once	-	TRBV14	TRBJ2-7	TGTGCCAGCAGCCAATGGTCCGAGCAGTACTTC	CASSQWSEQYF
few	-	TRBV28	TRBJ1-1	TGTGCCAGCAGTTTATCGGGTGGATTATTGAACACTGAAGCTTTCTTT	CASSLSGGLLNTEAFF
-	-	TRBV5-5	TRBJ2-3	TGTGCCAGCAGATGGTCCCGGGACGTACGCACAGATACGCAGTATTTT	CASRWSRDVRTDTQYF
-	-	TRBV29-1	TRBJ1-2	TGCAGCGTTGTGTCTGACTATGGCTACACCTTC	CSVVSDYGYTF
-	-	TRBV5-1	TRBJ1-4	TGCGCCAGCAGCTTGGCCCACAGAAATAATGAAAAACTGTTTTTT	CASSLAHRNNEKLFF
few	TRBD1	TRBV11-2	TRBJ2-7	TGTGCCAGCAGCTCGTTAGGACAGGGGGTAAAAGGGAGCTCCTACGAGCAGTACTTC	CASSSLGQGVKGSSYEQYF
-	-	TRBV11-2	TRBJ2-2	TGTGCCAGCAGCTTAGGGGGAAGGAGTTACACCGGGGAGCTGTTTTTT	CASSLGGRSYTGELFF
-	-	TRBV6-6	TRBJ2-7	TGTGCCAGCAGTTACTCGAGTCGGGGGGCCTACGGCGAGCAGTACTTC	CASSYSSRGAYGEQYF
few	-	TRBV10-1	TRBJ2-7	TGCGCCAGCAGTGAGAAGGAGGCCTACGAGCAGTACTTC	CASSEKEAYEQYF
-	TRBD2	TRBV10-2	TRBJ2-1	TGCGCCAGCAGCTATTCCCTAGCGGGGAACCTCCCGTCGCGCAATGAGCAGTTCTTC	CASSYSLAGNLPSRNEQFF
-	-	TRBV7-9	TRBJ2-7	TGTGCCAGCAGCCCCACGATAGTGGACTACGAGCAGTACTTC	CASSPTIVDYEQYF
-	TRBD1	TRBV6-1	TRBJ2-1	TGTGCCAGTTTTTTCGGGACAGCTTTAAACAATGAGCAGTTCTTC	CASFFGTALNNEQFF
-	TRBD1	TRBV6-5	TRBJ2-3	TGTGCCAGCAGTTCAGGACAGGGGGTCGCAGATACGCAGTATTTT	CASSSGQGVADTQYF
-	-	TRBV4-1	TRBJ2-2	TGCGCCAGCAGCCAAGGAGCGGGACACGCGGGCGGGGAGCTGTTTTTT	CASSQGAGHAGGELFF
-	TRBD2	TRBV28	TRBJ2-7	TGTGCCAGCAGCCCTACTAGCGGGAGGGCCAAGGAGCAGTACTTC	CASSPTSGRAKEQYF
once	TRBD1	TRBV2	TRBJ2-1	TGTGCCAGCCGGTCGACAGGGGGGGACAATGAGCAGTTCTTC	CASRSTGGDNEQFF
-	-	TRBV7-3	TRBJ1-2	TGTGCCAGCAGCTTGACGGGACGGGATAACTATGGCTACACCTTC	CASSLTGRDNYGYTF
-	TRBD2	TRBV7-9	TRBJ2-1	TGTGCCAGCAGCTTAGACGGGGGGACCGTTACCTACAATGAGCAGTTCTTC	CASSLDGGTVTYNEQFF
few	-	TRBV9	TRBJ2-1	TGTGCCAGCAGCGTAGCTACAGGGATCTACAATGAGCAGTTCTTC	CASSVATGIYNEQFF
once	-	TRBV19	TRBJ2-5	TGTGCCAGTAGTATCGGACTGGGGGCCAAAGAGACCCAGTACTTC	CASSIGLGAKETQYF
-	-	TRBV6-1	TRBJ2-3	TGTGCCAGCAAAGCTAGAGTTCGCGGCACAGATACGCAGTATTTT	CASKARVRGTDTQYF
-	TRBD2	TRBV19	TRBJ2-1	TGTGCCAGTAGTACTCACGAGACTAGCGGCCTCTACAATGAGCAGTTCTTC	CASSTHETSGLYNEQFF
-	-	TRBV29-1	TRBJ2-2	TGCAGCGCCGCGGGACGAGCGAGCACCGGGGAGCTGTTTTTT	CSAAGRASTGELFF
-	-	TRBV19	TRBJ1-4	TGTGCCAGTAGTGGAGGACGGACAAGCCCGGATGAAAAACTGTTTTTT	CASSGGRTSPDEKLFF
few	-	TRBV19	TRBJ1-1	TGTGCCAGTAGTATGGGCCCATTCAGGGGGAACACTGAAGCTTTCTTT	CASSMGPFRGNTEAFF
-	-	TRBV6-1	TRBJ1-4	TGTGCCAACGCGGACGAGGCTGAAAAACTGTTTTTT	CANADEAEKLFF
-	-	TRBV19	TRBJ1-1	TGTGCCAGTAGTGTTTCACCGGCGACACCGAAGCTGTTGTTCACTGAAGCTTTCTTT	CASSVSPATPKLLFTEAFF
-	-	TRBV6-5	TRBJ1-3	TGTGCCAGCGGCCGACTTGAGGGCGCTGGAAACACCATATATTTT	CASGRLEGAGNTIYF
-	-	TRBV11-3	TRBJ2-2	TGTGCCAGCAGCTTAGCCGAGTGGACCGGAGGGGACACCGGGGAGCTGTTTTTT	CASSLAEWTGGDTGELFF
-	-	TRBV6-5	TRBJ2-1	TGTGCCAGCAGTCCGACAGGCAATGAGCAGTTCTTC	CASSPTGNEQFF
-	-	TRBV5-4	TRBJ2-7	TGTGCCAGAAAACCGATCGGGGGGCGTTCCTACGAGCAGTACTTC	CARKPIGGRSYEQYF
-	-	TRBV9	TRBJ2-2	TGTGCCAGCAGCGTAGGAGCAGGGTTAGACACCGGGGAGCTGTTTTTT	CASSVGAGLDTGELFF
-	TRBD1	TRBV6-5	TRBJ1-4	TGTGCCAGCAGTCGAACAGGGGTAACTAATGAAAAACTGTTTTTT	CASSRTGVTNEKLFF
-	-	TRBV5-1	TRBJ1-1	TGCGCCAGCAGCGCCGATACAAATCTGGCTTTCTTT	CASSADTNLAFF
few	-	TRBV18	TRBJ1-1	TGTGCCAGCTCACCCGGAGCGGGGCAGGACACTGAAGCTTTCTTT	CASSPGAGQDTEAFF
-	TRBD2	TRBV2	TRBJ2-7	TGTGCCAGCAGTGTTGGGACTAGCGGGCCAGTGAAGCAGTACTTC	CASSVGTSGPVKQYF
few	-	TRBV18	TRBJ1-2	TGTGCCAGCTCGTTGGAAGCCTATGGCTACACCTTC	CASSLEAYGYTF
-	TRBD1	TRBV28	TRBJ1-4	TGTGCCAGCAGTTTGACAGGGGGCGATGAAAAACTGTTTTTT	CASSLTGGDEKLFF
few	TRBD2	TRBV5-1	TRBJ2-7	TGCGCCAGCAGCTTCCCAGAGCGGGAGGGCTCTTCCCAATACGAGCAGTACTTC	CASSFPEREGSSQYEQYF